This T cell receptor (beta chain) is drawn from a study of T cells in women clearing cervical HPV infection. About the research overall: Case blood drawn at lesion detection; control blood after infection cleared. Case blood was drawn a median roughly 160 days after lesion detection.

Notes on the study in general: Cases and controls were distinguished at AUC approximately 0.8 by richness and V genes.

V lost 3 bases and J lost 5, with 17 bases in between. Germline loops: CDR1 LNHDA, CDR2 SQIVND (reference sequence). The CDR3 extends over 16 amino acids. Sequencing was performed with immunoSEQ multiplex PCR; in TCRdb, only in-frame clones are kept and a portion is missing. With some 30,000 clones in the sample, the ten largest clones hold 6.8%. Turning to this clone: What it binds is not known. The read terminates 3 residues before the CDR3 end, so the remaining end is supplied by the germline J gene.

J is TRBJ1-5 and V is TRBV19; D is possibly TRBD1 (6 bases). The origin of this receptor is a woman between 18 and 70 years old with a cervical HPV16 infection that either progressed to CIN3+ or cleared (not recorded which). Sequenced material: blood buffy coat. CDR3 DNA, as far as it was read: TGTGCCAGTAGTATGATAAGGACAGAGAAATATCAGCCC. Protein sequence: CASSMIRTEKYQP. The whole CDR3 reads CASSMIRTEKYQPQHF. The whole variable domain, filled in from reference TRBV19 and TRBJ1-5, reads DGGITQSPKYLFRKEGQNVTLSCEQNLNHDAMYWYRQDPGQGLRLIYYSQIVNDFQKGDIAEGYSVSREKKESFPLTVTSAQKNPTAFYLCASSMIRTEKYQPQHFGDGTRLSIL.